The clone carrying this T cell receptor (beta chain) has more than one count but fewer than ten. The source of the sample is a study of blood T cell repertoires in COVID-19. Original processing methods: Estimation of nucleated cell counts relied on the amplification of reference gene primers. Produced via immunoSEQ multiplex PCR; TCRdb's table is partial and in-frame only. D and trimming were read from the DNA, whereas the V and J calls and clone size are those reported in that table. The table lists around 150,000 clones, almost 80% of them singletons, with over 8.5% in the top ten. Looked up from germline, CDR1 is ENHRY and CDR2 is SYGVKD. V was clipped by 6 bases and J by 3 bases; unmatched bases: 11. This CDR3 is built from 15 residues.

This receptor was identified in a man aged 50 to 60 with active or convalescent COVID-19. The chain couples TRBV10-3 to TRBJ2-7; 7 nucleotides agree with TRBD2. Sequencing was performed on peripheral blood. Here the CDR3 DNA reads TGTGCCATCAGGACTAGCAGCGGATCGTACTACGAGCAGTACTTC. It specifies CAIRTSSGSYYEQYF.